Each of the 29 T cell receptor beta chains below was sequenced from the same sample in a study of shared clonotypes between healthy human individuals. The data were produced by immunoSEQ multiplex PCR, yet TCRdb's version contains in-frame clones alone and is incomplete. The profile covers about 600,000 clones, with around 97% appearing a single time and 0.045% to 0.07% taken by the ten largest. What was sequenced was naive CD4+ T cells sorted from blood. Stated subset: CD45RA+ positively selected. The receptors originated from a woman aged 25-40 years in good health.

Only one count was recorded for this clone. This chain uses TRBV18 with TRBJ2-7; 14 bases are a match to TRBD2. This CDR3 region has 18 residues. CDR1 is KGHSH, CDR2 LQKENI, per germline. Trimming cost V 0 bases and J 0 bases; bases outside gene matches: 4. CDR3 sequence (DNA): TGTGCCAGCTCACCACCGACTAGCGGGAGGGCGAGCTCCTACGAGCAGTACTTC. The encoded protein is CASSPPTSGRASSYEQYF.

This rearrangement joins TRBV6-1 to TRBJ1-5, with D possibly matching TRBD1 (5 bases). The CDR3 has 13 residues. The germline V gene encodes CDR1 MNHNS and CDR2 SASEGT. V dropped 6 bases and J dropped 9 bases, with 15 bases sitting between them. This chain's CDR3 is CASRGTLKWPQHF. DNA for the CDR3: TGTGCCAGCAGAGGGACTCTAAAGTGGCCCCAGCATTTT.

The rearrangement links TRBV6-6 to TRBJ2-1, with 12 bases matching TRBD2. V dropped 7 bases and J dropped 5; count of bases not matched to a gene: 6. This CDR3 region has 15 residues. CDR1 is MNHNY and CDR2 is SVGAGI in the germline V gene (reference sequence). CDR3 protein: CASTLLAGGNNEQFF. Here the CDR3 DNA reads TGTGCCAGCACCTTGCTAGCGGGAGGGAACAATGAGCAGTTCTTC.

V is TRBV28 and J is TRBJ1-2, with D maybe TRBD1 (5 bases). The CDR3 spans 15 residues. Trimming shortened V by 6 bases and J by 0 bases, and 14 bases separated the two germline ends. CDR1 and CDR2 (germline): MDHEN, SYDVKM. CDR3 in DNA: TGTGCCAGCAGAACCCGGAGGACAACTAACTATGGCTACACCTTC. Protein: CASRTRRTTNYGYTF.

This rearrangement joins TRBV5-8 to TRBJ2-7; TRBD1 might be the D (5 bases). Germline V gene sequence: CDR1 SGHTS, CDR2 YDEGEE. The CDR3 is 16 amino acids. Trimming stripped 2 bases from V and 1 base from J, with 16 bases between. DNA for the CDR3: TGTGCCAGCAGCTTCCCCCCCGCTGACAGTTCCTACGAGCAGTACTTC. Translating it yields CASSFPPADSSYEQYF. Based on the CDR3 plus reference TRBV5-8 and TRBJ2-7, the full variable domain is EAGVTQSPTHLIKTRGQQATLRCSPISGHTSVYWYQQALGLGLQFLLWYDEGEERNRGNFPPRFSGRQFPNYSSELNVNALELEDSALYLCASSFPPADSSYEQYFGPGTRLTVT.

The genes are TRBV4-1 and TRBJ2-5; weak D call: TRBD2 (5 bases). Trimming pared 0 bases from V and 7 bases from J, leaving 12 bases between. This CDR3 region has 14 residues. Germline V lookup: CDR1 MGHRA, CDR2 YSYEKL. The DNA for the CDR3 is TGCGCCAGCAGCCAAGATTTCGGACTCTCGACCCAGTACTTC. This codes for CASSQDFGLSTQYF.

This clone was seen a handful of times. Other DNA sequences of this sample code for an identical CDR3. The chain recombines TRBV6-5 with TRBJ2-7, with 8 bases aligning to TRBD1. The CDR3 contains 13 residues. The germline V gene encodes CDR1 MNHEY and CDR2 SVGAGI. The ends lost 5 bases at V and 3 bases at J; junction bases unmatched: 3. The CDR3 bases are TGTGCCAGCAGTCGAGACAGGGGCTACGAGCAGTACTTC. Its translation is CASSRDRGYEQYF.

This chain connects TRBV7-2 to TRBJ2-2, with D perhaps being TRBD1 or TRBD2 (5 bases each). There are 15 residues in the CDR3. Germline loops: CDR1 SGHTA, CDR2 FQGNSA. V shed 6 bases and J shed 0 bases, with 11 bases lying between them. The CDR3 region is CASRRDPTNTGELFF. The CDR3 bases are TGTGCCAGCAGACGGGACCCCACGAACACCGGGGAGCTGTTTTTT.

The genes are TRBV27 and TRBJ2-4; 7 bases align to TRBD1. V shed 2 bases and J 0 bases; nucleotides not matched to a gene: 7. There are 17 residues in the CDR3. Germline assignment: CDR1 MNHEY and CDR2 SMNVEV (reference sequence). CDR3 bases: TGTGCCAGCAGTTTAGCCCCGACAGGGAAAGCCAAAAACATTCAGTACTTC. Its translation is CASSLAPTGKAKNIQYF.

The V and J genes are TRBV6-6 and TRBJ1-1; D not certain. V lost 2 bases and J lost 5, with 6 bases in between. The CDR3 covers 12 residues. The V gene's germline CDR1 is MNHNY and CDR2 SVGAGI (reference sequence). The CDR3 DNA sequence: TGTGCCAGCAGTTACGCTTCGACTGAAGCTTTCTTT. Translation: CASSYASTEAFF.

This clone was recorded a few times. This rearrangement joins TRBV9 to TRBJ1-5; D perhaps matches TRBD1 (5 bases). Germline loops: CDR1 SGDLS, CDR2 YYNGEE. V lost 0 bases to trimming and J lost 7 bases, with 11 bases between them. The CDR3 spans 14 residues. The CDR3 region has the DNA TGTGCCAGCAGCGTAGTAGGGGAGGGACAGCCCCAGCATTTT. This codes for CASSVVGEGQPQHF. Variable domain in full (rest from reference TRBV9 and TRBJ1-5): DSGVTQTPKHLITATGQRVTLRCSPRSGDLSVYWYQQSLDQGLQFLIQYYNGEERAKGNILERFSAQQFPDLHSELNLSSLELGDSALYFCASSVVGEGQPQHFGDGTRLSIL.

The rearrangement joins TRBV19 to TRBJ2-7; TRBD2 matches 9 bases. Germline-derived CDR1 and CDR2 are LNHDA and SQIVND (reference sequence). This CDR3 has 15 amino acids. The junction had 5 bases not matched to a gene; V was cut back by 4 bases and J by 1 base. The CDR3 loop reads CASSTVAGESYEQYF. In DNA form, the CDR3 reads TGTGCCAGTAGTACTGTAGCGGGAGAGTCCTACGAGCAGTACTTC.

With regard to this clone: The same CDR3 is also encoded by other DNA sequences in this sample. V is TRBV28 and J is TRBJ2-7; TRBD2 matches 14 bases. V lost 1 base and J lost 4; bases outside the gene matches: 3. The CDR3 consists of 16 residues. Germline CDR1 reads MDHEN; CDR2 reads SYDVKM. The CDR3 loop reads CASSLFGTSGSYEQYF. DNA for the CDR3: TGTGCCAGCAGTTTATTTGGGACTAGCGGGAGTTACGAGCAGTACTTC.

The chain is built from TRBV19 and TRBJ2-7; TRBD1 or TRBD2 may be the D gene (5 bases each). Germline V gene sequence: CDR1 LNHDA, CDR2 SQIVND (reference sequence). V was cut by 10 bases and J by 3 bases, with 13 bases left in between. The CDR3 is made up of 12 amino acids. This CDR3 is CATRDDSYEQYF. The CDR3, as DNA: TGTGCCACCCGGGACGACAGCTACGAGCAGTACTTC.

This rearrangement joins TRBV7-9 to TRBJ1-3; 11 bases are a match to TRBD1. Germline lookup yields CDR1 SEHNR and CDR2 FQNEAQ (reference sequence). There are 18 residues in the CDR3. The V and J ends lost 0 bases and 3 bases, in that order; junction bases with no gene match: 7. The CDR3 DNA reads TGTGCCAGCAGCTTAGCGTGGACAGGGGGCTTCCATGGAAACACCATATATTTT. Its translation is CASSLAWTGGFHGNTIYF.

The V and J genes are TRBV28 and TRBJ1-2; D remains unclear. Germline V gene lookup returns CDR1 MDHEN and CDR2 SYDVKM. The CDR3 runs 16 residues. V was clipped by 3 bases and J by 6 bases, with 20 bases between them. CDR3 protein: CASSLKPSGEFHGYTF. CDR3 in DNA: TGTGCCAGCAGTTTGAAGCCGTCCGGGGAATTCCATGGCTACACCTTC.

The chain is built from TRBV5-4 and TRBJ2-2; 10 nucleotides agree with TRBD2. V was pared by 1 base and J by 6 bases, with 3 bases of the junction left unmatched. Germline CDR1 is SGHNT and CDR2 is YYREEE (reference sequence). This CDR3 has 15 residues. CDR3 loop: CASSLTSGTSGELFF. The CDR3 region has the DNA TGTGCCAGCAGCTTGACTAGCGGGACATCCGGGGAGCTGTTTTTT.

The V and J genes are TRBV29-1 and TRBJ1-5; no firm D call. The germline gives CDR1 SQVTM, CDR2 ANQGSEA. The CDR3 totals 14 residues. V was shortened by 1 base and J by 9 bases, with 16 bases between the two germline ends. The CDR3 spells CSVEVGSAEGPQHF. CDR3 coding DNA: TGCAGCGTTGAAGTAGGCTCCGCCGAGGGGCCCCAGCATTTT.

The rearrangement joins TRBV14 to TRBJ1-1; 9 positions agree with TRBD1. The CDR3 runs 15 residues. From germline, CDR1 is SGHDN and CDR2 FVKESK. V shed 4 bases, J shed 2 bases, and the junction held 5 bases outside the gene matches. The CDR3 loop reads CASSRDRVLNTEAFF. In nucleotides, the CDR3 is TGTGCCAGCAGCCGGGACAGGGTTTTAAACACTGAAGCTTTCTTT.

V is TRBV27 and J is TRBJ2-7, with TRBD1 matching 9 bases. Losses at the gene ends were 6 bases for V and 3 bases for J; bases not matched to a gene: 9. Germline lookup yields CDR1 MNHEY and CDR2 SMNVEV (reference sequence). The CDR3 contains 15 residues. The CDR3 DNA reads TGTGCCAGCAGCCCCCGGGACAGGGATGTCTACGAGCAGTACTTC. It is translated as CASSPRDRDVYEQYF.

V is TRBV6-5 and J is TRBJ2-7; 12 bases are a match to TRBD2. The CDR3 is 14 residues long. CDR1 is MNHEY and CDR2 is SVGAGI in the germline V gene. J was trimmed by 2 bases and V by 6 bases; bases with no gene match: 2. In DNA, the CDR3 is TGTGCCAGCAGCCGGACTAGCGGGACCTACGAGCAGTACTTC. Encoded protein: CASSRTSGTYEQYF.

The V call is TRBV7-8, the J call TRBJ2-1; D is perhaps TRBD1 (6 bases). This CDR3 has 15 amino acids. The germline CDR1 and CDR2 sequences are SGHVS and FQNEAQ. V was pared by 5 bases and J by 4 bases, with 15 bases between. The DNA of the CDR3 is TGTGCCAGCAGCGCTAGAGGGGACACTTACAATGAGCAGTTCTTC. Translation gives CASSARGDTYNEQFF. Full variable domain (outside the CDR3, taken from reference TRBV7-8 and TRBJ2-1): GAGVSQSPRYKVAKRGQDVALRCDPISGHVSLFWYQQALGQGPEFLTYFQNEAQLDKSGLPSDRFFAERPEGSVSTLKIQRTQQEDSAVYLCASSARGDTYNEQFFGPGTRLTVL.

The chain carries TRBV4-1 and TRBJ2-7; TRBD2 aligns across 7 bases. Germline values: CDR1 MGHRA, CDR2 YSYEKL. With V trimmed by 4 bases and J by 4 bases, 1 base remained unmatched. The CDR3 length is 12 residues. CDR3 sequence: CASSPGGYEQYF. The DNA of the CDR3 is TGCGCCAGCAGCCCCGGGGGGTACGAGCAGTACTTC.

The V call is TRBV18, the J call TRBJ1-2; D may be TRBD1 (6 bases). V lost 0 bases to trimming and J lost 3 bases, with 14 bases between them. Per the germline V gene, CDR1 is KGHSH and CDR2 is LQKENI. This CDR3 has 16 residues. CDR3 sequence reads: CASSPPIRGPDYGYTF. CDR3 sequence (DNA): TGTGCCAGCTCACCACCGATTCGGGGGCCCGACTATGGCTACACCTTC.

This chain connects TRBV7-9 to TRBJ1-2, with 9 bases matching TRBD1. CDR3 length: 13 residues. Germline-derived CDR1 and CDR2 are SEHNR and FQNEAQ (reference sequence). J lost 7 bases, V lost 5 bases, and 5 bases had no gene match. The CDR3 sequence is CASSPGQGGGYTF. Here the CDR3 DNA reads TGTGCCAGCAGCCCGGGACAGGGCGGTGGCTACACCTTC.

This rearrangement joins TRBV28 to TRBJ2-1; D is ambiguous. This CDR3 has 14 residues. V lost 6 bases, J lost 9 bases, and 18 bases lay in between. Germline CDR1 and CDR2: MDHEN and SYDVKM. The CDR3: CASSEDRFIGEQFF. The CDR3 nucleotides read TGTGCCAGCAGCGAAGACCGATTCATAGGTGAGCAGTTCTTC.

A remark on this clone: The junction and the germline gene differ at one end; a read error may be behind it. The chain recombines TRBV6-4 with TRBJ2-1; possible D gene TRBD2, 6 bases. The CDR3 spans 11 residues. Per the germline V gene, CDR1 is MRHNA and CDR2 is SNTAGT. The DNA of the CDR3 is TGTGCCAGCAGTGACCCGGGAGTAAGGGTCTTC. Protein: CASSDPGVRVF.

The rearrangement links TRBV5-1 to TRBJ2-2; 9 bases align to TRBD2. Trimming cost V 0 bases and J 8 bases; bases outside gene matches: 14. The CDR3 loop spans 18 amino acids. The V gene's germline CDR1 is SGHRS and CDR2 YFSETQ. DNA for the CDR3: TGCGCCAGCAGCTTGGCCACTCAAACGGGACTAGCATCAGGGGAGCTGTTTTTT. Amino acid sequence: CASSLATQTGLASGELFF. Full variable domain (outside the CDR3, taken from reference TRBV5-1 and TRBJ2-2): KAGVTQTPRYLIKTRGQQVTLSCSPISGHRSVSWYQQTPGQGLQFLFEYFSETQRNKGNFPGRFSGRQFSNSRSEMNVSTLELGDSALYLCASSLATQTGLASGELFFGEGSRLTVL.

The chain employs TRBV10-3 and TRBJ1-5; the D gene is possibly TRBD1 (6 bases). The germline V and J ends were trimmed by 2 bases and 9 bases, with 11 bases remaining between them. The CDR3 loop spans 13 amino acids. Germline CDR1 reads ENHRY; CDR2 reads SYGVKD. The CDR3 is CAISEGQGSPQHF. The CDR3 DNA reads TGTGCCATCAGTGAGGGGCAGGGGTCGCCCCAGCATTTT.